The rows below give T cell receptor beta chains drawn from one sample of a study of regulatory T cells. Using immunoSEQ multiplex PCR, the repertoire was profiled, and TCRdb retains in-frame clones only, with some absent. In the table there are about 35,000 clones, approximately 91% of which are singletons. The sequencing sample was made of conventional CD4+ T cells sorted from blood. Receptors originate from a person aged 18-29 years with CD3G deficiency. Both conserved end residues are part of each CDR3. The order of the fields is clone size, V gene, J gene, D gene, CDR3 protein, CDR3 DNA. The D gene is left open where the match is weak. Expanded clones get a size class; other rows say once, few or many, or leave the size out.

few,TRBV7-2,TRBJ1-5,.,CASSLGGHQPQHF,TGTGCCAGCAGCTTGGGGGGCCATCAGCCCCAGCATTTT
.,TRBV10-3,TRBJ2-7,TRBD1,CAISGQGKEQYF,TGTGCCATCAGTGGACAGGGGAAAGAGCAGTACTTC
.,TRBV6-1,TRBJ1-2,.,CAISQGRGYGYTF,TGTGCCATCTCACAGGGTAGAGGGTATGGCTACACCTTC
.,TRBV28,TRBJ2-3,.,CASSSARREGRTQYF,TGTGCCAGCAGTTCTGCTCGAAGAGAGGGGCGTACGCAGTATTTT
.,TRBV6-1,TRBJ2-7,TRBD2,CASRLGLAGGDEQYF,TGTGCCAGCAGGCTGGGACTAGCGGGCGGAGACGAGCAGTACTTC
.,TRBV19,TRBJ2-5,.,CASSIPGQETQYF,TGTGCCAGTAGTATCCCCGGTCAAGAGACCCAGTACTTC
.,TRBV5-1,TRBJ1-1,.,CASSLHYNAEAFF,TGCGCCAGCAGCTTGCACTATAACGCTGAAGCTTTCTTT
.,TRBV19,TRBJ1-5,.,CASSSLGASNQPQHF,TGTGCCAGTAGCTCCTTAGGGGCCAGCAATCAGCCCCAGCATTTT
.,TRBV5-1,TRBJ2-3,TRBD2,CASSPLAGALTDTQYF,TGCGCCAGCAGCCCCTTAGCGGGAGCACTCACAGATACGCAGTATTTT
.,TRBV6-1,TRBJ2-1,.,CASSQGPPASQFF,TGTGCCAGCAGCCAAGGACCTCCCGCATCGCAGTTCTTC
.,TRBV19,TRBJ1-2,TRBD1,CASRAAKQGAHGYTF,TGTGCCAGCCGTGCGGCCAAACAGGGGGCGCACGGCTACACCTTC
.,TRBV11-2,TRBJ2-4,.,CASSLSNLAKNIQYF,TGTGCCAGCAGCTTATCCAATCTAGCCAAAAACATTCAGTACTTC
once,TRBV5-1,TRBJ2-5,.,CASSSGPKETQYF,TGCGCCAGCAGTAGCGGCCCAAAAGAGACCCAGTACTTC
.,TRBV5-1,TRBJ2-2,.,CASGLPGPTGELFF,TGCGCCAGCGGGCTTCCAGGGCCCACCGGGGAGCTGTTTTTT
.,TRBV11-3,TRBJ2-7,.,CASSRGLAYEQYF,TGTGCCAGCAGCCGGGGACTGGCCTACGAGCAGTACTTC
few,TRBV10-3,TRBJ2-7,TRBD1,CASKPGTASYEQYF,TGTGCCTCTAAACCCGGGACAGCCTCCTACGAGCAGTACTTC
.,TRBV6-1,TRBJ1-1,.,CASSGPGGTEAFF,TGTGCCAGCAGTGGACCCGGGGGGACTGAAGCTTTCTTT
once,TRBV28,TRBJ1-1,.,CASSSVQKNTEAFF,TGTGCCAGCAGTTCGGTACAGAAGAACACTGAAGCTTTCTTT
.,TRBV6-6,TRBJ2-7,.,CASSYSLGYEQYF,TGTGCCAGCAGTTACTCCCTAGGGTACGAGCAGTACTTC
once,TRBV28,TRBJ2-2,TRBD1,CASSPGTGPGELFF,TGTGCCAGCAGTCCCGGGACAGGGCCCGGGGAGCTGTTTTTT
.,TRBV28,TRBJ2-1,.,CASSLGRNEQFF,TGTGCCAGCAGTTTAGGCCGGAATGAGCAGTTCTTC
.,TRBV19,TRBJ2-3,.,CASSVSRFRGDTQYF,TGTGCCAGTAGTGTGTCACGGTTCCGCGGAGATACGCAGTATTTT
once,TRBV19,TRBJ2-3,TRBD2,CASSMDSGTSDTDTQYF,TGTGCCAGTAGTATGGACTCTGGGACTAGCGACACAGATACGCAGTATTTT
.,TRBV29-1,TRBJ1-2,TRBD1,CSVERGTGGNYGYTF,TGCAGCGTTGAAAGGGGAACAGGGGGAAACTATGGCTACACCTTC
.,TRBV18,TRBJ2-1,TRBD2,CASSPVAGGYNEQFF,TGTGCCAGCTCACCAGTGGCGGGAGGGTACAATGAGCAGTTCTTC
.,TRBV7-9,TRBJ2-5,.,CASSLGEETQYF,TGTGCCAGCAGCTTAGGAGAAGAGACCCAGTACTTC
.,TRBV28,TRBJ2-1,.,CASSLRDTYNEQFF,TGTGCCAGCAGTTTAAGGGACACGTACAATGAGCAGTTCTTC
once,TRBV6-1,TRBJ2-7,TRBD1,CASEDRHSYEQYF,TGTGCCAGTGAGGACAGGCACTCCTACGAGCAGTACTTC
once,TRBV18,TRBJ2-1,.,CASSPGSSYNEQFF,TGTGCCAGCTCACCAGGGAGCTCCTACAATGAGCAGTTCTTC
few,TRBV19,TRBJ2-3,.,CASSMVLGVTQYF,TGTGCCAGTAGTATGGTACTTGGAGTGACGCAGTATTTT
.,TRBV6-6,TRBJ1-1,.,CASSRVTGNTEAFF,TGTGCCAGCAGCCGAGTTACCGGAAACACTGAAGCTTTCTTT
.,TRBV18,TRBJ2-3,.,CASSRMKGTDTQYF,TGTGCCAGCTCCCGAATGAAGGGCACAGATACGCAGTATTTT
.,TRBV11-2,TRBJ2-3,TRBD1,CASTRTGSSTQYF,TGTGCCAGCACCAGGACAGGGTCCTCTACGCAGTATTTT
few,TRBV6-1,TRBJ1-1,.,CASSQVYTEAFF,TGTGCCAGCAGTCAGGTTTACACTGAAGCTTTCTTT
.,TRBV6-6,TRBJ2-5,TRBD1,CASSYGDRDGGTQYF,TGTGCCAGCAGTTACGGGGACAGGGATGGTGGGACCCAGTACTTC
.,TRBV30,TRBJ2-2,.,CAWSRSLNTGELFF,TGTGCCTGGAGTCGGAGTTTGAACACCGGGGAGCTGTTTTTT
once,TRBV20-1,TRBJ1-2,.,CSALLAGLYTF,TGCAGTGCCCTCCTGGCGGGGTTGTACACCTTC
.,TRBV28,TRBJ2-5,TRBD2,CASSLGLAGGSGGTQYF,TGTGCCAGCAGCCTCGGACTAGCGGGAGGGTCCGGCGGGACCCAGTACTTC
.,TRBV28,TRBJ2-7,.,CASSFGVARGGEQYF,TGTGCCAGCAGTTTCGGGGTGGCTAGGGGCGGGGAGCAGTACTTC
.,TRBV18,TRBJ2-7,.,CASSPGQSYEQYF,TGTGCCAGCTCACCGGGACAATCCTACGAGCAGTACTTC
.,TRBV30,TRBJ2-7,.,CAWSVRGFLGEQYF,TGTGCCTGGAGTGTACGAGGGTTTTTGGGCGAGCAGTACTTC
.,TRBV5-1,TRBJ2-7,TRBD2,CASSRTSGSYEQYF,TGCGCCAGCAGTCGTACTAGCGGGAGCTACGAGCAGTACTTC
.,TRBV11-2,TRBJ2-2,.,CASSLGSRQVPGELFF,TGTGCCAGCAGCTTAGGGTCTCGACAGGTGCCCGGGGAGCTGTTTTTT
.,TRBV28,TRBJ2-7,.,CASTRADSSYEQYF,TGTGCCAGCACCCGAGCGGATAGCTCCTACGAGCAGTACTTC
.,TRBV19,TRBJ2-2,.,CASSLGGQAGELFF,TGTGCCAGTAGTTTAGGAGGTCAGGCCGGGGAGCTGTTTTTT
few,TRBV19,TRBJ1-2,.,CASSAREDHGYTF,TGTGCCAGTTCGGCCAGGGAGGACCATGGCTACACCTTC
.,TRBV6-1,TRBJ1-5,.,CASSEGSTGNQPQHF,TGTGCCAGCAGTGAGGGAAGTACAGGAAATCAGCCCCAGCATTTT
.,TRBV10-3,TRBJ2-7,.,CATRVEGVYEQYF,TGTGCCACCAGAGTCGAGGGAGTGTACGAGCAGTACTTC
.,TRBV6-1,TRBJ2-7,.,CASSEGATFYEQYF,TGTGCCAGCAGTGAGGGAGCGACATTCTACGAGCAGTACTTC
.,TRBV5-1,TRBJ1-1,TRBD1,CASSLGTGQTEAFF,TGCGCCAGCAGCTTGGGGACAGGCCAAACCGAAGCTTTCTTT
.,TRBV5-1,TRBJ2-2,.,CASSLPAKGGELFF,TGCGCCAGCAGCTTGCCGGCGAAGGGCGGGGAGCTGTTTTTT
once,TRBV20-1,TRBJ2-5,.,CSARTGETQYF,TGCAGTGCTAGGACTGGGGAGACCCAGTACTTC
.,TRBV28,TRBJ1-4,TRBD1,CASRTDREGKEKLFF,TGTGCCAGCAGGACCGACAGGGAGGGAAAAGAAAAACTGTTTTTT